Following are 10 T cell receptor beta chains from one sample sequenced in a study of tumor and adjacent non-tumor tissue in lung cancer. Three rounds of nested PCR, following a modified ARM-PCR protocol, produced the TCRbeta library. MiXCR was run by TCRdb on the multiplex PCR reads, yielding one entry per CDR3 protein. This table holds some 80,000 distinct CDR3 sequences, approximately 81% found once. RNA was extracted from bulk tissue without any cell sorting. This non-tumor lung sample came from over 3 cm beyond the tumor edge. The sample consisted of distant non-tumor lung tissue. These receptor sequences come from a man aged 60 to 69 with non-small cell lung cancer.

Notes on this clonotype: At one end the junction does not follow the germline gene, possibly because of a read error. The chain carries TRBV6-1 and TRBJ2-1, with 9 bases that match TRBD1. The germline gives CDR1 MNHNS, CDR2 SASEGT. The CDR3 extends over 15 amino acids. CDR3 region: CARSGQTGGNIEQFF. Here the CDR3 DNA reads TGTGCCAGGAGTGGGCAGACAGGGGGTAACATTGAGCAGTTCTTC.

This clonotype was picked up many times. The V gene is TRBV12-3 or TRBV12-4, the J gene TRBJ1-3; D may be TRBD1 (6 bases). The CDR3 is 16 residues long. Trimming removed 8 bases at V and 0 bases at J, with 17 bases between. This chain's CDR3 is CASSLDSLNSGNTIYF. For the CDR3, the DNA is TGTGCCAGCTCCCTGGACAGCCTGAACTCTGGAAACACCATATATTTT.

Details on this clonotype: An end of the junction differs from the germline gene, which may be a read error. The chain recombines TRBV6-5 with TRBJ2-6; 10 bases are a match to TRBD2. CDR1 is MNHEY and CDR2 is SVGAGI in the germline V gene. The CDR3 is 17 amino acids. CDR3 sequence: CASSLAGVSTGANVLTF. CDR3 nucleotides: TGTGCCAGCAGCCTAGCGGGAGTCAGCACTGGGGCCAACGTCCTGACCTTC.

On this clonotype: The CDR3 does not close with the conserved phenylalanine or tryptophan, likely indicating a read error. The chain links TRBV11-2 to TRBJ2-2; D may be TRBD2 (5 bases). The CDR3 loop spans 16 amino acids. Germline assignment: CDR1 SGHAT and CDR2 FQNNGV. CDR3: CASSLEPPTSSGELFL. Written as DNA, the CDR3 is TGTGCAAGCAGCTTAGAACCCCCCACTAGTTCCGGGGAGCTGTTTCTT.

Notes on this clonotype: The junction departs from the called germline gene at one end, perhaps through a read error. The chain joins TRBV11-2 to TRBJ2-1, with a possible D match to TRBD1 (5 bases). The CDR3 is 15 amino acids. The germline V gene has CDR1 SGHAT and CDR2 FQNNGV. The CDR3 sequence is CASSLDPGSVYELFF. CDR3 sequence (DNA): TGTGCCAGCAGCTTAGATCCAGGGTCAGTATATGAGCTGTTCTTC.

With respect to this clonotype: No conserved phenylalanine or tryptophan is present at the end of the CDR3, so a read error is the likely explanation. This rearrangement joins TRBV7-9 to TRBJ1-6; D is perhaps TRBD1 (5 bases). This CDR3 is built from 14 residues. Trimming took 6 bases from V and 9 from J, leaving 15 bases between them. Per the germline V gene, CDR1 is SEHNR and CDR2 is FQNEAQ (reference sequence). CDR3 amino acids: CASRGIGRGSPLHI. The DNA for the CDR3 is TGTGCCAGCAGGGGGATAGGGAGGGGTTCACCCCTCCACATT.

This clonotype was seen at least ten times. The genes are TRBV5-4 and TRBJ2-3, with D unclear. The germline V gene encodes CDR1 SGHNT and CDR2 YYREEE (reference sequence). The CDR3 sequence is 15 residues long. Trimming left V 4 bases short and J 1 base short, with 13 bases between. The CDR3 sequence: CASSRSEFRTDTQYF. The CDR3, as DNA: TGTGCCAGCAGCCGCTCGGAGTTCCGCACAGATACGCAGTATTTT.

About this clonotype itself: The junction differs from germline at one of its ends, possibly a read error. The chain has TRBV6-5 and TRBJ1-4; D is uncertain. The length of the CDR3 is 15 residues. CDR1 is MNHEY, CDR2 SVGAGI, per germline. The CDR3 spells CASSYLRAEVEKLFF. The CDR3 region has the DNA TGTGCCAGCAGTTACTTGAGGGCGGAGGTAGAAAAACTGTTTTTC.

This clonotype was recorded a few times. The chain couples TRBV6-5 to TRBJ2-6, with 9 positions matching TRBD2. The CDR3 is 17 residues long. The trim removed 4 bases at V and 8 bases at J, leaving 12 bases unmatched. Germline V CDR1 and CDR2: MNHEY, SVGAGI. The chain's CDR3 is CASSLAGASSETNVLTF. Here the CDR3 DNA reads TGTGCCAGCAGTTTAGCGGGGGCCAGTTCTGAGACCAACGTCCTGACTTTC.

This clonotype was seen repeatedly, ten times or more. This sequence joins TRBV4-3 and TRBJ1-1, with D unresolved. The V and J ends lost 2 bases and 4 bases respectively, with 14 bases between them. In germline, CDR1 is LGHNA, CDR2 YSLEER. The length of the CDR3 is 15 residues. The CDR3 spells CASSQSFRLSTEAFF. The CDR3 DNA follows: TGCGCCAGCAGCCAATCGTTCAGGTTGAGCACTGAAGCTTTCTTT.